The rows below give T cell receptor beta chains drawn from one sample of a study of cytomegalovirus exposure and HLA in healthy donors. Some clones are missing from TCRdb's copy, which holds only in-frame ones; the method was immunoSEQ multiplex PCR. The sample totals over 100,000 clones. Sequencing used PBMCs. These receptors originate from a man younger than 45 in good health and CMV-seronegative. CDR3s include the opening cysteine and the closing phenylalanine or tryptophan. The order of the fields is V gene, D gene, J gene, CDR3 protein, CDR3 DNA. A D gene is named only where the DNA matches it firmly.

v_gene: TRBV11-2
d_gene: TRBD1
j_gene: TRBJ2-3
CDR3aa: CASSLEGRGLTDTQYF
CDR3nt: TGTGCCAGCAGCTTAGAAGGCAGGGGGCTCACAGATACGCAGTATTTT

v_gene: TRBV6-5
d_gene: NA
j_gene: TRBJ2-2
CDR3aa: CASSNDPRGAGELFF
CDR3nt: TGTGCCAGCAGCAACGATCCCCGGGGTGCCGGGGAGCTGTTTTTT

v_gene: TRBV5-1
d_gene: TRBD2
j_gene: TRBJ2-7
CDR3aa: CASSIGLAGTYEQYF
CDR3nt: TGCGCCAGCAGCATTGGACTAGCGGGGACCTACGAGCAGTACTTC

v_gene: TRBV6-5
d_gene: TRBD2
j_gene: TRBJ2-7
CDR3aa: CASSAQLAYEQYF
CDR3nt: TGTGCCAGCAGTGCCCAACTAGCGTACGAGCAGTACTTC

v_gene: TRBV5-4
d_gene: TRBD2
j_gene: TRBJ2-2
CDR3aa: CASSSGLAGNTGELFF
CDR3nt: TGTGCCAGCAGCTCCGGACTAGCGGGGAACACCGGGGAGCTGTTTTTT

v_gene: TRBV2
d_gene: NA
j_gene: TRBJ2-1
CDR3aa: CASSARDIYYNEQFF
CDR3nt: TGTGCCAGCAGTGCACGGGACATTTACTACAATGAGCAGTTCTTC

v_gene: TRBV19
d_gene: NA
j_gene: TRBJ2-3
CDR3aa: CASSPGRGDTQYF
CDR3nt: TGTGCCAGTAGTCCCGGAAGGGGAGATACGCAGTATTTT

v_gene: TRBV27
d_gene: TRBD1
j_gene: TRBJ2-7
CDR3aa: CASSLTGTAYEQYF
CDR3nt: TGTGCCAGCAGTTTAACCGGGACAGCCTACGAGCAGTACTTC

v_gene: TRBV9
d_gene: NA
j_gene: TRBJ1-2
CDR3aa: CASSVGTLSGSRYGYTF
CDR3nt: TGTGCCAGCAGCGTAGGCACGTTATCTGGTTCGCGCTATGGCTACACCTTC

v_gene: TRBV6-5
d_gene: TRBD1
j_gene: TRBJ1-5
CDR3aa: CASRLDRGVHQPQHF
CDR3nt: TGTGCCAGCAGACTCGACAGGGGCGTTCATCAGCCCCAGCATTTT

v_gene: TRBV25-1
d_gene: TRBD1
j_gene: TRBJ2-7
CDR3aa: CASSDGRGREQYF
CDR3nt: TGTGCCAGCAGTGACGGCAGGGGGCGGGAGCAGTACTTC

v_gene: TRBV7-9
d_gene: NA
j_gene: TRBJ1-2
CDR3aa: CASSSPESTFYGYTF
CDR3nt: TGTGCCAGCAGCTCGCCCGAGAGCACCTTTTATGGCTACACCTTC

v_gene: TRBV11-2
d_gene: TRBD1
j_gene: TRBJ2-7
CDR3aa: CASSLSRDSFYEQYF
CDR3nt: TGTGCCAGCAGCTTATCTCGGGACAGCTTCTACGAGCAGTACTTC

v_gene: TRBV9
d_gene: TRBD1
j_gene: TRBJ1-4
CDR3aa: CASSRLDRGPEKLFF
CDR3nt: TGTGCCAGCAGCCGACTTGACAGGGGGCCTGAAAAACTGTTTTTT

v_gene: TRBV18
d_gene: NA
j_gene: TRBJ2-5
CDR3aa: CASSPRRGGGEETQYF
CDR3nt: TGTGCCAGCTCACCACGTCGAGGAGGGGGCGAAGAGACCCAGTACTTC

v_gene: TRBV27
d_gene: NA
j_gene: TRBJ2-1
CDR3aa: CASSQRVDEQFF
CDR3nt: TGTGCCAGCAGTCAACGGGTCGATGAGCAGTTCTTC